The T cell receptor (beta chain) under discussion was sequenced for a study of response to subunit inactivated influenza vaccine. Broader study findings: Every seasonal influenza vaccination brings in few new T cells, the authors suggested.

CDR1 is SGHAT and CDR2 is FQNNGV in the germline V gene. V was cut by 1 base and J by 3 bases, with 24 bases left in between. The CDR3 contains 19 residues. Each CDR3 protein is one row after TCRdb ran MiXCR on the RT-PCR reads. The sample gives over 400,000 distinct CDR3 sequences, approximately 12% of which show up once; about 12% is in the top ten. As for this clonotype: The antigen remains undetermined.

V is TRBV11-2 and J is TRBJ2-5, with unresolved D. This material consisted of PBMCs from blood, taken 45 days after vaccination. The TCR comes from a man in his forties or fifties who received an inactivated influenza vaccine. CDR3 loop: CASSLVSAESVTTKETQYF. CDR3 nucleotides: TGTGCCAGCAGCTTAGTCTCGGCAGAAAGTGTCACCACCAAAGAGACCCAGTACTTC.